This T cell receptor (beta chain) was sequenced during a study of early T cells in non-severe SARS-CoV-2 infection. Study-level results: Private and CD4 specificities were missed by VDJdb matching, which favored anti-spike CD8 responses.

This clonotype has just a few counts. The target antigen is unknown. Individual cDNA molecules carried attached unique molecular identifiers. TCRdb used MiXCR to reprocess the 5' RACE reads, holding one entry per CDR3 protein. The data contain roughly 56,000 distinct CDR3 sequences, about 16% of them singletons. CDR3 length: 13 residues. V lost 3 bases, J lost 4 bases, and 7 bases lay in between. Per germline, CDR1 SGHVS and CDR2 FQNEAQ. J is TRBJ1-5 and V is TRBV7-8; D ambiguous. The TCR comes from an adult who was a healthcare worker with PCR-confirmed SARS-CoV-2 infection or an uninfected control (not recorded which). Here the sequenced sample was whole blood, taken at baseline. The CDR3 nucleotides are TGTGCCAGCAGCTTTCACGGGAATCAGCCCCAGCATTTT. Residues: CASSFHGNQPQHF.